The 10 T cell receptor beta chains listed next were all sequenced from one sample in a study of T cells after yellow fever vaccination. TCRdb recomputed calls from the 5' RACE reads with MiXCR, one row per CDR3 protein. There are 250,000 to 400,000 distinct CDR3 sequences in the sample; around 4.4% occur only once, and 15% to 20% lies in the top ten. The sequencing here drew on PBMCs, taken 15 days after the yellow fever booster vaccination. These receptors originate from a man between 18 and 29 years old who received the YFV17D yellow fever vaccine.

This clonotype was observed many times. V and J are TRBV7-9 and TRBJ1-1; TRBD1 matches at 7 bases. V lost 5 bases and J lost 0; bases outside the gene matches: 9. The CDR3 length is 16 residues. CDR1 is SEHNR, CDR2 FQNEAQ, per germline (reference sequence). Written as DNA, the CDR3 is TGTGCCAGCAGCCCGAGAGGACAGGTTATGAACACTGAAGCTTTCTTT. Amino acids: CASSPRGQVMNTEAFF.

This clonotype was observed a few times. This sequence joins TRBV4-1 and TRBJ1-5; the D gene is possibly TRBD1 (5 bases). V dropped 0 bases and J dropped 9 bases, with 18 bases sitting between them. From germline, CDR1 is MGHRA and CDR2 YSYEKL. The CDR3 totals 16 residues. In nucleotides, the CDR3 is TGCGCCAGCAGCCAAGATATAAGGGGCCCTCTTAGGCCCCAGCATTTT. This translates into CASSQDIRGPLRPQHF.

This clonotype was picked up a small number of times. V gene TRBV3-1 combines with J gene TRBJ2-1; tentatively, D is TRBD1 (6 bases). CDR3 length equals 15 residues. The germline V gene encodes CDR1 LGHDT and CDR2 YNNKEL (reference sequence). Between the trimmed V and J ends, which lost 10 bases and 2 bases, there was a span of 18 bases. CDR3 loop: CATQDRYEPYNEQFF. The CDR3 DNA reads TGTGCCACCCAGGACAGATACGAACCCTACAATGAGCAGTTCTTC.

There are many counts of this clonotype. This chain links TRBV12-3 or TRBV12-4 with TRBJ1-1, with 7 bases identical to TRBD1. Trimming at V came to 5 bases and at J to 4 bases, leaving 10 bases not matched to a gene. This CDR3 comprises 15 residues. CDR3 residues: CASSLGGQGGTEAFF. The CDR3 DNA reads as TGTGCCAGCAGTCTAGGTGGCCAGGGGGGCACTGAAGCTTTCTTT.

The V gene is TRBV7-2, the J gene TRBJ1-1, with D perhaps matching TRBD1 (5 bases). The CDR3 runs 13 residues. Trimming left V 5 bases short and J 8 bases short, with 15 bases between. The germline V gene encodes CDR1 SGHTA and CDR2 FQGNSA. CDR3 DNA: TGTGCCAGCAGCCCCTACCTCAGGGACGAAGCTTTCTTT. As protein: CASSPYLRDEAFF.

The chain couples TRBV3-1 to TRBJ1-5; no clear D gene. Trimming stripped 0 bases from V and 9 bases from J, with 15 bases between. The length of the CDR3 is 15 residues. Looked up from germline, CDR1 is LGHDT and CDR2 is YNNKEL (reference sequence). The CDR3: CASSQDLTNPRPQHF. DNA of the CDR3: TGTGCCAGCAGCCAAGATCTGACCAACCCCCGGCCCCAGCATTTT.

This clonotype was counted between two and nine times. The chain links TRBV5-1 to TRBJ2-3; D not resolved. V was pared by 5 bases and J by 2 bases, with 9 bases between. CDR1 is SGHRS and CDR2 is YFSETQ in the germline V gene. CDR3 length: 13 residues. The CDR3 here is CASRVRTTDTQYF. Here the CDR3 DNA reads TGCGCCAGCAGAGTCAGAACCACAGATACGCAGTATTTT.

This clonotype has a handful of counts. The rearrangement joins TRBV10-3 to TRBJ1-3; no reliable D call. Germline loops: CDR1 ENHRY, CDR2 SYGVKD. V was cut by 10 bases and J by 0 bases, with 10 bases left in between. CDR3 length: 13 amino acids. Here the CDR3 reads CATRAGSGNTIYF. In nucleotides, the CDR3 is TGTGCCACGCGGGCGGGCTCTGGAAACACCATATATTTT.

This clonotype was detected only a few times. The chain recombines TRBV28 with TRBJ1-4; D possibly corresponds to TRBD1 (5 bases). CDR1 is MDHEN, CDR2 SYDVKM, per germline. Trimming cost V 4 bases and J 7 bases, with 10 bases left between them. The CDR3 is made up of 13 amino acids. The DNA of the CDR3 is TGTGCCAGCAGTTCAGGGTTCCTTGAAAAACTGTTTTTT. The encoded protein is CASSSGFLEKLFF. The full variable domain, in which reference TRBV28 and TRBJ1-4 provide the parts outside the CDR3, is DVKVTQSSRYLVKRTGEKVFLECVQDMDHENMFWYRQDPGLGLRLIYFSYDVKMKEKGDIPEGYSVSREKKERFSLILESASTNQTSMYLCASSSGFLEKLFFGSGTQLSVL.

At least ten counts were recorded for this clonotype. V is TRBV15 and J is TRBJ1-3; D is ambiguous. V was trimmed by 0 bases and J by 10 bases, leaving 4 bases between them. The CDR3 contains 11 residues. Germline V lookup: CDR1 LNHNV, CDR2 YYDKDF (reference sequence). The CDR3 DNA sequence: TGTGCCACCAGCAGAGAAAAGACCATATATTTT. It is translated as CATSREKTIYF.